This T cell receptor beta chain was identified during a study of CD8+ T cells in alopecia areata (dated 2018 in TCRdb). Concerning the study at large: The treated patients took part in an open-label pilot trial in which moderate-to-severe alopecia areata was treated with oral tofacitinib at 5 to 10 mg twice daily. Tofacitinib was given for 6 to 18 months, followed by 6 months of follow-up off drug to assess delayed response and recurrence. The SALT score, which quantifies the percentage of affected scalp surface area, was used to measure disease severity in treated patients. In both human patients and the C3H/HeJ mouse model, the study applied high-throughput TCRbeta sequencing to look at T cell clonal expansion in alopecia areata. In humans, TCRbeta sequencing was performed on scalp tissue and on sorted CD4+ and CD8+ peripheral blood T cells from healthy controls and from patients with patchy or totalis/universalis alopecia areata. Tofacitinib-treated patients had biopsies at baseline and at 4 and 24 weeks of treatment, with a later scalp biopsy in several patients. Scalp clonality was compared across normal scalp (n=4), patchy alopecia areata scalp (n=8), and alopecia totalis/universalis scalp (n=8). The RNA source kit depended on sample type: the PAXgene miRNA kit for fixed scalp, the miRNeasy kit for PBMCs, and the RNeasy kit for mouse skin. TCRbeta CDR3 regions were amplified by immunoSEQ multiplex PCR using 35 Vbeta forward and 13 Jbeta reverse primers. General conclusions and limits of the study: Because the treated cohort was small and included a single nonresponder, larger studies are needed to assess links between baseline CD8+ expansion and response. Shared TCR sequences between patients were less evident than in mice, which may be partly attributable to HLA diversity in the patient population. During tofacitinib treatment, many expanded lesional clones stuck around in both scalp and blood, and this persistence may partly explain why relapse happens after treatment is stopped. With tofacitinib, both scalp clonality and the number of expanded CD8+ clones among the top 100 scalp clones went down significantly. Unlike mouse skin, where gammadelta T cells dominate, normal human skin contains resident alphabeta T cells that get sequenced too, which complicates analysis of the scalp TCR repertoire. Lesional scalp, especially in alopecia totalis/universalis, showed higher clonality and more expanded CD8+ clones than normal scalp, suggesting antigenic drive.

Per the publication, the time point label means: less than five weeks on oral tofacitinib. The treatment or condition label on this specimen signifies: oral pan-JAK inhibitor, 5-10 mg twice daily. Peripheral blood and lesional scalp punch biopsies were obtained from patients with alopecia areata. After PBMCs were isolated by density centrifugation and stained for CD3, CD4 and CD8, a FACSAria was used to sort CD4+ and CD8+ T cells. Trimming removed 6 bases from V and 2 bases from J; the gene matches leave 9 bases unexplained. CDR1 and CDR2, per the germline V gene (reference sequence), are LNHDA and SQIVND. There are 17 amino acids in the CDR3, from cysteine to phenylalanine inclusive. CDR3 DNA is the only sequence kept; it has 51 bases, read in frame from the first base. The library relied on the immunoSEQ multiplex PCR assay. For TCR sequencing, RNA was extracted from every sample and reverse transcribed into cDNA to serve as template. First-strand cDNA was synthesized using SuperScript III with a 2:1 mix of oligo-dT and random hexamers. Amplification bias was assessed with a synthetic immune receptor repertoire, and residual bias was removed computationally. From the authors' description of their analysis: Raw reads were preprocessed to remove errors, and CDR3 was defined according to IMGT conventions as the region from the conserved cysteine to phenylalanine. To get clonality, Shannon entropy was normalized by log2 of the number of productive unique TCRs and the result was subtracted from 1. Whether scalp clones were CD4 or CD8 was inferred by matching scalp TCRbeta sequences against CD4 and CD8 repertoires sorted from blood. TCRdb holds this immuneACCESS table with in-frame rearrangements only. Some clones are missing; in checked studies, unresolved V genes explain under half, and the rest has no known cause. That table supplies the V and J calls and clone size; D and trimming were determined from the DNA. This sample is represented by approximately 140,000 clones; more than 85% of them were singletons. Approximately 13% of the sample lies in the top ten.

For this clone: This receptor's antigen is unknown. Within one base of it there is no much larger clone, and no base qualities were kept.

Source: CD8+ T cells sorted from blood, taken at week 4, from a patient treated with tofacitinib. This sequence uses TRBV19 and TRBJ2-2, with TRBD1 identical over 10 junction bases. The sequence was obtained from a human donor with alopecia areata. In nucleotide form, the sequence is TGTGCCAGTAGCTCCCTTGACAGGGGGCGCAACACCGGGGAGCTGTTTTTT. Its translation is CASSSLDRGRNTGELFF.